The entry below describes one TCR beta chain. Its specificity is not known. The sample originates from a study of T cell repertoires in cytomegalovirus infection. Study-wide background: Indications of both CMV infection and matching HLA type were provided by public TCR beta signatures.

Findings of the study overall: Based on cumulative public TCR beta family frequency, carriers of CMV plus the relevant HLA were identified. What dominated the ex vivo response were HLA-C-restricted CMV-specific TCR beta clonotypes.

The CDR3 contains 18 residues. Germline assignment: CDR1 LGHNA and CDR2 YNFKEQ. The ends were cut back, 3 bases at V and 6 bases at J, with 25 bases in the middle. MiXCR, applied by TCRdb to the reads, yields one record per CDR3 protein. The sample yields about 920,000 distinct CDR3 sequences, roughly 31% seen once. The rearrangement uses TRBV4-2 and TRBJ2-3; D remains unclear. This sequence was found in a human donor in good health (CMV status not recorded). Some clones in this sample may be carry-over from other donors' samples. The sample was cultured CD8+ T cells from PBMCs, taken from culture after CMV antigen stimulation. DNA for the CDR3: TGTGCCAGCAGCCAGGAACGACTCGTGAGTCGGCGGCCCGATACGCAGTATTTT. Amino acid sequence: CASSQERLVSRRPDTQYF.